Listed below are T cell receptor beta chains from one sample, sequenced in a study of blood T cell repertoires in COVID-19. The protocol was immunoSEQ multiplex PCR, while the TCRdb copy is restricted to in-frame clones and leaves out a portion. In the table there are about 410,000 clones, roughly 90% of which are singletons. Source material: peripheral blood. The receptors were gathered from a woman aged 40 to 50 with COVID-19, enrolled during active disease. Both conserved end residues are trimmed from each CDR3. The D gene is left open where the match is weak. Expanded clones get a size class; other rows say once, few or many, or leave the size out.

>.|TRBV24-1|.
ATSDLTGETGNTIY
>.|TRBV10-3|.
AISETGTAGEKLF
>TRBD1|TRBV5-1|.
ATAGQGVDNEQF
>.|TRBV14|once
ASSQVAVSYGYT
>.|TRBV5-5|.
ASSFEGGDQPQH
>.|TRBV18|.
ASSPPVAGGSTEAF
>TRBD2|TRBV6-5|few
ASSYLAGVFNEQF
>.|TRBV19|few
ASSRDNSPLH
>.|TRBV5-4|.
ASSAGHYNSPLH
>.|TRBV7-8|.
ASSLGTHPPKDIQY
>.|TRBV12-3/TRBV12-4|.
AGQTMNGNTIY
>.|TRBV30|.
AWSLKGEGLRNTEAF
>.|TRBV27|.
ASSLSGLGQNNQPQH
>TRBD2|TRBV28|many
ASSFPTSGSSYNEQF
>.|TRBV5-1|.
ASSETYNEQF
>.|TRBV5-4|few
ASSLVVSKNTEAF
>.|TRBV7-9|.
ASSLTDRDHTYEQY
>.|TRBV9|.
ASSGQVVDNEQF
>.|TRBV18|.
ASSPLVRRISTEAF
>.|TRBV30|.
AWSVLGAYEQY
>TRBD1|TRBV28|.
ASSSRRDRTPKNIQY
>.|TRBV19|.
ASSLSQGYEQY
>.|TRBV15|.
ATSWTESYGYT
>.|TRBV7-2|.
ASSSDSGNQPQH
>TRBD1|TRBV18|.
ASSHDRGGQPQH